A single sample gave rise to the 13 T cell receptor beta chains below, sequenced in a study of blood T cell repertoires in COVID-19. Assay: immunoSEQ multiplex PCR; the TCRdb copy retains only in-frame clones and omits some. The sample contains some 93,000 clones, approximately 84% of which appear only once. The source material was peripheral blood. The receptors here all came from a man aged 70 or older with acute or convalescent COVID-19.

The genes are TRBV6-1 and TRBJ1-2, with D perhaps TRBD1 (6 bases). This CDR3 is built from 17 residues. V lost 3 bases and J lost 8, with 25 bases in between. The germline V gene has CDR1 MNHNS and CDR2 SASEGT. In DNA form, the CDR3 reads TGTGCCAGCAGTGACAGGGGTTCGTCGCAGCTCCGACTCGGCTACACCTTC. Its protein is CASSDRGSSQLRLGYTF.

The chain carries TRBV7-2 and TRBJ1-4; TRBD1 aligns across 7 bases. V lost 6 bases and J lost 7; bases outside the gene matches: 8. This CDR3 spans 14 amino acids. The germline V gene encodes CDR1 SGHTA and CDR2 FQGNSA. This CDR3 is CASSSSGGGEKLFF. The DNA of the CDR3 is TGTGCCAGCAGTTCCTCAGGGGGAGGTGAAAAACTGTTTTTT. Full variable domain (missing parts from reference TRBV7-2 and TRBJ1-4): GAGVSQSPSNKVTEKGKDVELRCDPISGHTALYWYRQSLGQGLEFLIYFQGNSAPDKSGLPSDRFSAERTGGSVSTLTIQRTQQEDSAVYLCASSSSGGGEKLFFGSGTQLSVL.

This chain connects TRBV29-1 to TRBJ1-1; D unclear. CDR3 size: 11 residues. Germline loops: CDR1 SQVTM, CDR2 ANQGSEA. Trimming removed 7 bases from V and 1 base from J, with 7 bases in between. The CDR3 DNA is TGCAGCGGGCGGGGGAACACTGAAGCTTTCTTT. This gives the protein CSGRGNTEAFF.

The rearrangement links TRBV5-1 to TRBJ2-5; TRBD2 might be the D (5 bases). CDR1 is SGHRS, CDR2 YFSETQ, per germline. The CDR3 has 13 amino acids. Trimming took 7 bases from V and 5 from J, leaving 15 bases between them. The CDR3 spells CASGRSGEETQYF. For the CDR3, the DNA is TGCGCCAGCGGCCGATCCGGGGAGGAGACCCAGTACTTC. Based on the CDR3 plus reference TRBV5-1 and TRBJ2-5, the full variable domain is KAGVTQTPRYLIKTRGQQVTLSCSPISGHRSVSWYQQTPGQGLQFLFEYFSETQRNKGNFPGRFSGRQFSNSRSEMNVSTLELGDSALYLCASGRSGEETQYFGPGTRLLVL.

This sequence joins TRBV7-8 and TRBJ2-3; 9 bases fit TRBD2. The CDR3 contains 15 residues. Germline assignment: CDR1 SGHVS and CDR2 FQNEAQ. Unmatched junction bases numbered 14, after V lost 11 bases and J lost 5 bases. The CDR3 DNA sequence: TGTGCCGGGGCCAGCGGGGGGCAGAAATTAGATACGCAGTATTTT. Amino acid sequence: CAGASGGQKLDTQYF.

For the CDR3, the DNA is TGTGCCAGCAGCCACGATTCAGCGGGACTAGCCAAAAACATTCAGTACTTC. Its protein is CASSHDSAGLAKNIQYF. The gene calls are TRBV7-9 and TRBJ2-4; TRBD2 matches at 7 bases. The germline V gene encodes CDR1 SEHNR and CDR2 FQNEAQ (reference sequence). The CDR3 is made up of 17 amino acids. V was clipped by 5 bases and J by 0 bases; unmatched bases: 10.

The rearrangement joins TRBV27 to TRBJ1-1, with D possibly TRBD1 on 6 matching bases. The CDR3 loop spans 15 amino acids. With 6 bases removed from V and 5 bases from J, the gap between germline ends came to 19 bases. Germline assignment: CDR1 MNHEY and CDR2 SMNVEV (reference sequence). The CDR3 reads CASSSSGAGGTEAFF. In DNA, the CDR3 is TGTGCCAGCAGCTCCTCAGGGGCGGGTGGGACTGAAGCTTTCTTT.

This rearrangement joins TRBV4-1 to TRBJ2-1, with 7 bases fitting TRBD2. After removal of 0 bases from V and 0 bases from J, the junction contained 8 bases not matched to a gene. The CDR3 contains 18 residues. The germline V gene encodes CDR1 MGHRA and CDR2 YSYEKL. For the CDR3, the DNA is TGCGCCAGCAGCCAAGATCTGGCTAGCGGCTCCTCCTACAATGAGCAGTTCTTC. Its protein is CASSQDLASGSSYNEQFF.

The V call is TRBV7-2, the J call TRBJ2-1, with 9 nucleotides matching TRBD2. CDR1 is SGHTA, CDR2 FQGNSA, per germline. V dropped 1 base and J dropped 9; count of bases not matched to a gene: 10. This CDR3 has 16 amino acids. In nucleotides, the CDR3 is TGTGCCAGCAGCTTAGTAGGGGGACTAGCCGGACGTGAGCAGTTCTTC. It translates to CASSLVGGLAGREQFF.

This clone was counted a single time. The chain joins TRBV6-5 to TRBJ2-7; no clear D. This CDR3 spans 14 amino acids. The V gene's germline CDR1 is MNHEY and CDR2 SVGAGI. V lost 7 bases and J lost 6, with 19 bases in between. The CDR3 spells CASTESSAVAEQYF. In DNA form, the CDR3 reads TGTGCCAGCACCGAATCCTCCGCCGTAGCCGAGCAGTACTTC.

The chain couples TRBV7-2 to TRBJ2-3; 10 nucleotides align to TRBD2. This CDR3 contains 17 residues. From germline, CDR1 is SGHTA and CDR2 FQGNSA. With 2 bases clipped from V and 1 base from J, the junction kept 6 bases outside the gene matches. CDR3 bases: TGTGCCAGCAGCTTATTGAGCGGGAGGGGAGGCACAGATACGCAGTATTTT. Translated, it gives CASSLLSGRGGTDTQYF.

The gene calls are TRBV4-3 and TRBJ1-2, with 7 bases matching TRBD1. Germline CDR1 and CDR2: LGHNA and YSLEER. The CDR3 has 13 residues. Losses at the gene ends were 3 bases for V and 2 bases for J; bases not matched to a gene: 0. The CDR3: CASSQTGNYGYTF. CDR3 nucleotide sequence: TGCGCCAGCAGCCAGACAGGGAACTATGGCTACACCTTC.

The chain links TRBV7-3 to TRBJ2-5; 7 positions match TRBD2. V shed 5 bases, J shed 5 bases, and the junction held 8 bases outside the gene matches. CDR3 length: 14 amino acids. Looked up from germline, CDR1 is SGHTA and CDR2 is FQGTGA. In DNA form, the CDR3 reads TGTGCCAGCAGCCCTCTGGGAGGGAGGGAGACCCAGTACTTC. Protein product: CASSPLGGRETQYF.